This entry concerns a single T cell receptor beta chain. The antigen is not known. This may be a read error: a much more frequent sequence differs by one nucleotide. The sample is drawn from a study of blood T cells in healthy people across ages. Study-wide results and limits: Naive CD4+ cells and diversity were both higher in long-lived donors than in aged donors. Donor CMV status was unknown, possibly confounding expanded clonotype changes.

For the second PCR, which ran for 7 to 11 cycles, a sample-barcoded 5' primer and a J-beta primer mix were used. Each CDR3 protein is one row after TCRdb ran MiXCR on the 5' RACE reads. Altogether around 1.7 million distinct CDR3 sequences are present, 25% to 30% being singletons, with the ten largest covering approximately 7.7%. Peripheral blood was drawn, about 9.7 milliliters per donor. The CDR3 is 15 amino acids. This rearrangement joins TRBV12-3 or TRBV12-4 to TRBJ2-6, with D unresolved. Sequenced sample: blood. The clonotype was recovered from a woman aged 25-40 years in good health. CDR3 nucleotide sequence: TGTGCCGGCAGTTTAAATTCAGGTGGGGCCAACGTCCTGACTTTC. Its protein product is CAGSLNSGGANVLTF.